This TCR beta chain originates from a study of T-cell reconstitution after alpha-beta-depleted transplantation in children (dated by TCRdb to the mid-2010s). Background for the entire study: The study quantitatively tracked T-cell immune reconstitution after TCRalphabeta/CD19-depleted allogeneic hematopoietic cell transplantation in children using TCR repertoire profiling. What the research found in general, with its limitations: About two months after transplant, the apparently early recovery of alphabetaT-cell counts reportedly depended on just several hundred clones that had expanded rapidly and came from non-depleted graft cells. In some patients, the high TCRbeta diversity seen at day 60 was put down to recipient T cells and intrathymic progenitors that had survived conditioning. Hyperexpanded clone frequencies declined over subsequent months; after one year, T-cell counts and TCRbeta diversity were mostly attributed to newly produced T cells.

This clonotype appeared many times. The clone's antigen remains unknown. One base away there is no much larger clone; base qualities are not given. In light of the paper, this sample's treatment or condition label describes: allogeneic hematopoietic cell transplantation with graft depleted of TCRalphabeta T cells and CD19 B cells. Transplant recipients were children who received TCRalphabeta/CD19-depleted allogeneic hematopoietic cell grafts. The method behind the library was PCR. These reads were obtained on an Illumina HiSeq 2500. TCR libraries were prepared with molecular barcoding, using unique molecular identifiers to normalize TCRbeta repertoire quantification. TCRdb took the public reads, trimmed them with fastp at Q25, ran MiXCR for clone calling and kept in-frame beta chains. Under each unique CDR3 protein, matching rows form one entry showing the most common genes and DNA. This sample is represented by 150,000 to 250,000 distinct CDR3 sequences; 6.3% of them were singletons. Clones ranked in the top ten supply 4.5% of the sample.

The CDR3 numbers 13 residues from cysteine through phenylalanine. Only the CDR3 part of the read is kept: 39 bases, read in frame from the first base. V sheds 3 bases and J sheds 2 bases, leaving 7 bases between their ends. The sequence was obtained from a girl under three years old with combined immunodeficiency, due to receive a stem cell transplant. Here the chain combines TRBV12-3 or TRBV12-4 and TRBJ1-2; there is no confident call for the D gene. Here the sequenced sample was PBMCs, taken before TCRalphabeta/CD19-depleted stem cell transplant. The encoded CDR3 is CASSFGPNYGYTF. The sequenced DNA: TGTGCCAGCAGTTTCGGGCCCAACTATGGCTACACCTTC.